The 24 T cell receptor beta chains below all came from one sample that was sequenced in a study of neoadjuvant anti-PD-1 for oral cavity cancer (dated by TCRdb to the early 2020s). Per the publication, the time point label means: after neoadjuvant nivolumab, at surgical resection. The library was made by the immunoSEQ multiplex PCR assay. TCRdb mirrors the immuneACCESS table, restricted to in-frame sequences. Some clones are absent from its copies; in checked studies, under half trace to an unresolved V gene, and the reason for the others is unknown. The sample table shows several thousand clones, and 67% are seen once. 2.5% to 4% of the sample lies in the top ten. This material consisted of PBMCs, taken after nivolumab (anti-PD-1) treatment. Every receptor here comes from a person aged 35-79 years with oral cavity squamous cell carcinoma.

This clone was seen only a few times. The CDR3 is CASSARGLANEKLFF. CDR3 in DNA: TGTGCCAGCAGTGCCAGGGGGCTGGCTAATGAAAAACTGTTTTTT. The chain links TRBV28 to TRBJ1-4, with TRBD1 matching over 8 bases. V dropped 5 bases and J dropped 3; count of bases not matched to a gene: 5. Per germline, CDR1 MDHEN and CDR2 SYDVKM. This CDR3 spans 15 amino acids.

This clone was counted a few times. The J gene is TRBJ2-7, the V gene TRBV13; D is undetermined. Trimming removed 5 bases at V and 3 bases at J, with 8 bases between. Germline CDR1 reads PRHDT; CDR2 reads FYEKMQ (reference sequence). The CDR3 totals 12 residues. The CDR3 reads CASSPLLYEQYF. The CDR3, as DNA: TGTGCCAGCAGCCCCCTCCTCTACGAGCAGTACTTC.

V usage is TRBV11-2 and J usage is TRBJ1-4; perhaps TRBD1 as D (6 bases). CDR3 size: 18 residues. The germline V and J ends were trimmed by 4 bases and 2 bases, with 20 bases remaining between them. Germline V gives CDR1 SGHAT, CDR2 FQNNGV. CDR3: CASSSPGGALPTNEKLFF. Written as DNA, the CDR3 is TGTGCCAGCAGCTCCCCCGGGGGGGCCCTCCCCACTAATGAAAAACTGTTTTTT.

The chain uses TRBV6-6 and TRBJ2-3, with TRBD2 identical over 13 bases. This CDR3 is built from 15 residues. Per the germline V gene, CDR1 is MNHNY and CDR2 is SVGAGI (reference sequence). J gave up 6 bases and V 5 bases, and 5 bases lay outside the gene matches. This chain's CDR3 is CASSTLAGGVDTQYF. The CDR3 nucleotides are TGTGCCAGCAGTACACTAGCGGGGGGGGTTGATACGCAGTATTTT.

In its sample, this clone was seen a few times. The chain uses TRBV2 and TRBJ1-1; no clear D. Germline CDR1 and CDR2: SNHLY and FYNNEI. There are 13 residues in the CDR3. Deletions cut 8 bases from V and 1 base from J, with 11 bases between. The chain's CDR3 is CASRRPGNTEAFF. For the CDR3, the DNA is TGTGCCAGCCGAAGGCCAGGGAACACTGAAGCTTTCTTT.

This rearrangement joins TRBV7-8 to TRBJ2-1; 9 bases fit TRBD2. Germline CDR1 and CDR2: SGHVS and FQNEAQ. The trim removed 5 bases at V and 4 bases at J, leaving 6 bases unmatched. The CDR3 contains 15 residues. CDR3 sequence reads: CASSRLAVPYNEQFF. The CDR3 DNA is TGTGCCAGCAGCCGACTAGCGGTTCCATACAATGAGCAGTTCTTC.

The chain combines TRBV19 with TRBJ2-5, with TRBD1 matching 7 bases. Trimming at V came to 6 bases and at J to 0 bases, leaving 1 base not matched to a gene. Germline V gene sequence: CDR1 LNHDA, CDR2 SQIVND (reference sequence). This CDR3 is 13 amino acids long. Here the CDR3 DNA reads TGTGCCAGTAGGGGGACAGACCAAGAGACCCAGTACTTC. Its translation: CASRGTDQETQYF.

The chain is built from TRBV29-1 and TRBJ1-2; 8 bases fit TRBD1. CDR1 is SQVTM, CDR2 ANQGSEA, per germline. The CDR3 runs 13 residues. V shed 6 bases and J 8 bases; nucleotides not matched to a gene: 11. DNA for the CDR3: TGCAGCGTATTTGGACAGGGCCGGGTCGGCTACACCTTC. Translation: CSVFGQGRVGYTF.

The chain employs TRBV5-1 and TRBJ1-1, with TRBD1 matching 7 bases. The CDR3 spans 17 residues. Germline V gives CDR1 SGHRS, CDR2 YFSETQ. V lost 0 bases to trimming and J lost 2 bases; unmatched junction nucleotides: 10. The CDR3 DNA reads TGCGCCAGCAGCTTGGGGGTCGTGAGACAGGGTAACACTGAAGCTTTCTTT. It is translated as CASSLGVVRQGNTEAFF. The full variable domain, rest sourced from reference TRBV5-1 and TRBJ1-1, is KAGVTQTPRYLIKTRGQQVTLSCSPISGHRSVSWYQQTPGQGLQFLFEYFSETQRNKGNFPGRFSGRQFSNSRSEMNVSTLELGDSALYLCASSLGVVRQGNTEAFFGQGTRLTVV.

This clone was counted a few times. The chain has TRBV19 and TRBJ1-2, with 10 bases fitting TRBD1. Per the germline V gene, CDR1 is LNHDA and CDR2 is SQIVND (reference sequence). V shed 7 bases and J 5 bases; nucleotides not matched to a gene: 7. The CDR3 extends over 14 amino acids. For the CDR3, the DNA is TGTGCCAGTACCCCGGACAGGGGGTATTATGGCTACACCTTC. It translates to CASTPDRGYYGYTF.

This chain uses TRBV7-2 with TRBJ1-5; D gene unclear. Germline values: CDR1 SGHTA, CDR2 FQGNSA. V was clipped by 3 bases and J by 3 bases, with 15 bases between them. The CDR3 is 16 residues long. The CDR3 DNA is TGTGCCAGCAGCTTTTTCTCAAACGGTTTCAATCAGCCCCAGCATTTT. This gives the protein CASSFFSNGFNQPQHF.

The rearrangement joins TRBV13 to TRBJ2-7; possibly TRBD1 for D (5 bases). Trimming removed 5 bases from V and 4 bases from J, with 21 bases in between. The germline V gene has CDR1 PRHDT and CDR2 FYEKMQ (reference sequence). This CDR3 region has 16 residues. CDR3 bases: TGTGCCAGCAGCCTTTGGTCCGGCAGGGCCGTATACGAGCAGTACTTC. Its protein is CASSLWSGRAVYEQYF.

In DNA, the CDR3 is TGTGCCAGCAGTTTATCACAGGGAATCGTTTCACCCCTCCACTTT. Its protein is CASSLSQGIVSPLHF. The genes are TRBV27 and TRBJ1-6, with a weak D call TRBD1 (6 bases). CDR3 length equals 15 residues. Germline loops: CDR1 MNHEY, CDR2 SMNVEV (reference sequence). V lost 0 bases, J lost 9 bases, and 12 bases lay in between.

The gene calls are TRBV28 and TRBJ2-7, with 7 bases aligning to TRBD1. V lost 5 bases to trimming and J lost 4 bases; unmatched junction nucleotides: 8. Germline assignment: CDR1 MDHEN and CDR2 SYDVKM. The CDR3 has 14 residues. This chain's CDR3 is CASSKTGYVYEQYF. CDR3 nucleotides: TGTGCCAGCAGTAAGACAGGGTACGTTTACGAGCAGTACTTC.

The chain couples TRBV7-7 to TRBJ1-1; the D is unclear. Trimming stripped 4 bases from V and 1 base from J, with 7 bases between. CDR3 length equals 13 residues. Germline loops: CDR1 SSHAT, CDR2 FNYEAQ (reference sequence). CDR3 sequence reads: CASSSDENTEAFF. CDR3 nucleotides: TGTGCCAGCAGCTCCGACGAGAACACTGAAGCTTTCTTT. Full variable domain (outside the CDR3, taken from reference TRBV7-7 and TRBJ1-1): GAGVSQSPRYKVTKRGQDVTLRCDPISSHATLYWYQQALGQGPEFLTYFNYEAQPDKSGLPSDRFSAERPEGSISTLTIQRTEQRDSAMYRCASSSDENTEAFFGQGTRLTVV.

The V gene is TRBV5-1, the J gene TRBJ2-7, with 10 bases fitting TRBD1. Germline V lookup: CDR1 SGHRS, CDR2 YFSETQ. V gave up 4 bases and J gave up 0 bases; unmatched junction bases: 10. The CDR3 has 17 amino acids. CDR3 amino acids: CASSPHPGQGNSYEQYF. The CDR3 nucleotides read TGCGCCAGCAGCCCCCACCCGGGACAGGGGAACTCCTACGAGCAGTACTTC.

This clone has just a few counts. The J gene is TRBJ1-3, the V gene TRBV4-3; TRBD1 is a possible D gene (5 bases). V was clipped by 0 bases and J by 0 bases, with 12 bases between them. The CDR3 spans 17 residues. The V gene's germline CDR1 is LGHNA and CDR2 YSLEER. In DNA form, the CDR3 reads TGCGCCAGCAGCCAAGATTGGGGGGGACTCTCTGGAAACACCATATATTTT. It codes for CASSQDWGGLSGNTIYF.

The V gene is TRBV5-8, the J gene TRBJ1-3; 9 bases are shared with TRBD1. The CDR3 covers 17 residues. V shed 4 bases, J shed 0 bases, and the junction held 8 bases outside the gene matches. CDR1 SGHTS and CDR2 YDEGEE come from the germline V gene. This CDR3 is CASSRWGQGRSGNTIYF. Here the CDR3 DNA reads TGTGCCAGCAGCCGTTGGGGACAGGGTCGCTCTGGAAACACCATATATTTT.

This clone has a handful of counts. This sequence joins TRBV2 and TRBJ1-6, with TRBD1 matching over 7 bases. Germline CDR1 SNHLY, CDR2 FYNNEI. The CDR3 consists of 15 residues. The J segment lost 7 bases and the V segment lost 6 bases, leaving 9 bases of the junction unmatched. The CDR3 DNA sequence: TGTGCCAGCAGGGGTAGACAGGGTGGCAATTCACCCCTCCACTTT. This codes for CASRGRQGGNSPLHF.

The rearrangement uses TRBV9 and TRBJ2-3; D possibly corresponds to TRBD1 (5 bases). The germline V and J ends were trimmed by 2 bases and 0 bases, with 10 bases remaining between them. Germline V gene sequence: CDR1 SGDLS, CDR2 YYNGEE. The CDR3 extends over 15 amino acids. The DNA for the CDR3 is TGTGCCAGCAGCGTCTTTGGACAAAGCACAGATACGCAGTATTTT. Translating gives CASSVFGQSTDTQYF.

V and J are TRBV7-8 and TRBJ1-5; D is possibly TRBD1 (5 bases). CDR3 size: 12 residues. The V gene lost 10 bases and the J gene lost 6 bases, with 13 bases spanning the gap. Germline V gene lookup returns CDR1 SGHVS and CDR2 FQNEAQ. This chain's CDR3 is CATGAYGQPQHF. CDR3 DNA: TGTGCCACCGGGGCTTACGGTCAGCCCCAGCATTTT. The full variable domain, with the rest looked up from reference TRBV7-8 and TRBJ1-5, is GAGVSQSPRYKVAKRGQDVALRCDPISGHVSLFWYQQALGQGPEFLTYFQNEAQLDKSGLPSDRFFAERPEGSVSTLKIQRTQQEDSAVYLCATGAYGQPQHFGDGTRLSIL.

This clone came up a few times. The chain employs TRBV6-1 and TRBJ1-5; D is ambiguous. The V gene's germline CDR1 is MNHNS and CDR2 SASEGT. The CDR3 extends over 13 amino acids. Trimming removed 6 bases at V and 0 bases at J, with 6 bases between. The CDR3 sequence is CASRVISNQPQHF. The DNA for the CDR3 is TGTGCCAGCAGGGTTATTAGCAATCAGCCCCAGCATTTT.

The DNA of the CDR3 is TGCGCCAGCAGCCAACGGCGGGGGGACGACAATGAGCAGTTCTTC. Translating it yields CASSQRRGDDNEQFF. This chain links TRBV4-1 with TRBJ2-1; TRBD2 aligns across 8 bases. The CDR3 is made up of 15 amino acids. V lost 2 bases, J lost 5 bases, and 5 bases stayed unmatched. The germline CDR1 and CDR2 sequences are MGHRA and YSYEKL.

This chain connects TRBV10-3 to TRBJ2-1; D unresolved. Trimming stripped 3 bases from V and 7 bases from J, with 7 bases between. Germline assignment: CDR1 ENHRY and CDR2 SYGVKD. The CDR3 runs to 12 residues. CDR3 sequence: CAISERTNEQFF. Written as DNA, the CDR3 is TGTGCCATCAGTGAAAGGACGAATGAGCAGTTCTTC.